The next 30 T cell receptor beta chains were all read from a single sample in a study of CD8 T cells in Susac syndrome. Reverse transcription used roughly 0.45 to 1 ug RNA and random hexamers. TCRdb reprocessed the immunoSEQ multiplex PCR reads with MiXCR, giving one entry per CDR3 protein. The sample consists of some 150,000 distinct CDR3 sequences, approximately 95% of them appearing once. Sequencing input: CD4+ T cells from PBMCs. All receptors come from a human donor with Susac syndrome.

This chain joins TRBV5-1 and TRBJ1-2; 7 nucleotides align to TRBD1. CDR1 and CDR2 from the germline V gene are SGHRS and YFSETQ. This CDR3 spans 13 amino acids. The J segment lost 8 bases and the V segment lost 4 bases, leaving 8 bases of the junction unmatched. The CDR3 bases are TGCGCCAGCAGCCCGGACAGGTTTAACGGCTACACCTTC. It translates to CASSPDRFNGYTF.

This rearrangement joins TRBV3-1 to TRBJ2-7; D may be TRBD2 (6 bases). The CDR3 contains 16 residues. The V and J ends lost 2 bases and 5 bases respectively, with 19 bases between them. Germline V gene data show CDR1 as LGHDT and CDR2 as YNNKEL (reference sequence). The CDR3 loop reads CASSQSRGTGVDEQYF. CDR3 bases: TGTGCCAGCAGCCAATCCCGCGGGACGGGCGTCGACGAGCAGTACTTC.

The V call is TRBV3-1, the J call TRBJ1-5; 8 nucleotides match TRBD1. After removal of 1 base from V and 4 bases from J, the junction contained 3 bases not matched to a gene. Germline-derived CDR1 and CDR2 are LGHDT and YNNKEL (reference sequence). There are 15 residues in the CDR3. The CDR3 coding sequence is TGTGCCAGCAGCCAAGGCACAGGGGGTAATCAGCCCCAGCATTTT. Protein sequence: CASSQGTGGNQPQHF. Filled out from reference TRBV3-1 and TRBJ1-5, the complete variable domain reads DTAVSQTPKYLVTQMGNDKSIKCEQNLGHDTMYWYKQDSKKFLKIMFSYNNKELIINETVPNRFSPKSPDKAHLNLHINSLELGDSAVYFCASSQGTGGNQPQHFGDGTRLSIL.

The V call is TRBV4-1, the J call TRBJ2-5; D perhaps matches TRBD1 (6 bases). V was trimmed by 0 bases and J by 3 bases, leaving 32 bases between them. Looked up from germline, CDR1 is MGHRA and CDR2 is YSYEKL. The CDR3 consists of 22 residues. The CDR3 is CASSQDNGLGAGALGEEETQYF. As DNA, the CDR3 is TGCGCCAGCAGCCAAGATAACGGCCTGGGGGCAGGGGCTCTTGGGGAAGAAGAGACCCAGTACTTC.

The chain is built from TRBV27 and TRBJ2-5; possible D gene TRBD2, 5 bases. Germline assignment: CDR1 MNHEY and CDR2 SMNVEV (reference sequence). Trimming stripped 7 bases from V and 4 bases from J, with 13 bases between. CDR3 length: 13 amino acids. CDR3 DNA: TGTGCCAGCAAAGAAGCGAGCGGAGAGACCCAGTACTTC. It codes for CASKEASGETQYF.

This chain connects TRBV2 to TRBJ1-4; D possibly corresponds to TRBD1 (5 bases). CDR3 size: 14 residues. V was shortened by 4 bases and J by 0 bases, with 6 bases between the two germline ends. From germline, CDR1 is SNHLY and CDR2 FYNNEI. Written as DNA, the CDR3 is TGTGCCAGCAGTGTCAGGGCAACTAATGAAAAACTGTTTTTT. Its protein is CASSVRATNEKLFF.

This chain connects TRBV24-1 to TRBJ2-5; 8 nucleotides match TRBD2. Per the germline V gene, CDR1 is KGHDR and CDR2 is SFDVKD. This CDR3 is 14 amino acids long. V lost 7 bases to trimming and J lost 4 bases; unmatched junction nucleotides: 7. Here the CDR3 reads CATSGGARGETQYF. DNA of the CDR3: TGTGCCACCAGCGGGGGGGCTAGGGGAGAGACCCAGTACTTC.

The CDR3 DNA sequence: TGTGCCAGTACCCCGGAGAGGCACCAGCCCCAGCATTTT. Protein sequence: CASTPERHQPQHF. The J gene is TRBJ1-5, the V gene TRBV19, with D hard to call. The length of the CDR3 is 13 residues. V lost 7 bases and J 7 bases, leaving 14 bases between the germline ends. Germline V gives CDR1 LNHDA, CDR2 SQIVND (reference sequence).

CDR3 amino acids: CSAEGPHNEQFF. CDR3 bases: TGCAGTGCGGAGGGACCACACAATGAGCAGTTCTTC. The chain employs TRBV20-1 and TRBJ2-1, with TRBD2 as a possible D gene (6 bases). CDR3 length equals 12 residues. Germline CDR1 is DFQATT and CDR2 is SNEGSKA (reference sequence). Between the trimmed V and J ends, which lost 6 bases and 5 bases, there was a span of 11 bases.

This chain connects TRBV6-2 or TRBV6-3 to TRBJ1-1; D is unresolved. The germline V and J ends were trimmed by 7 bases and 1 base, with 4 bases remaining between them. Per the germline V gene, CDR1 is MNHEY and CDR2 is SVGEGT. The length of the CDR3 is 11 residues. Written as DNA, the CDR3 is TGTGCCAGCAAGGAGAACACTGAAGCTTTCTTT. Translated: CASKENTEAFF.

J is TRBJ2-7 and V is TRBV21-1; the table's D call TRBD2 went unverified against the DNA. TRBV21-1 is noted as a pseudogene. The CDR3 totals 18 residues. The CDR3 nucleotides are TGTGCCAGCAGCCAACAAGGACTAGCGGGGCGACGACCCCCCGAGCAGTACTTC. Its protein is CASSQQGLAGRRPPEQYF.

The V call is TRBV29-1, the J call TRBJ1-2, with TRBD1 identical over 7 bases. In germline, CDR1 is SQVTM, CDR2 ANQGSEA. The CDR3 contains 12 residues. The junction had 5 bases not matched to a gene; V was cut back by 5 bases and J by 5 bases. The DNA of the CDR3 is TGCAGCGTTTGGGGGACAGTATATGGCTACACCTTC. It specifies CSVWGTVYGYTF.

The chain has TRBV3-1 and TRBJ2-3; no reliable D call. In germline, CDR1 is LGHDT, CDR2 YNNKEL (reference sequence). V lost 1 base and J lost 1, with 6 bases in between. This CDR3 comprises 14 residues. The CDR3 region is CASSQVTGTDTQYF. CDR3 coding DNA: TGTGCCAGCAGCCAAGTTACCGGCACAGATACGCAGTATTTT.

This clonotype was found a few times. The chain combines TRBV12-3 or TRBV12-4 with TRBJ2-5, with D possibly matching TRBD2 (6 bases). V lost 3 bases, J lost 4 bases, and 9 bases lay in between. There are 13 residues in the CDR3. The CDR3 DNA is TGTGCCAGCAGTTTTCAGGGAGGAGAGACCCAGTACTTC. The encoded protein is CASSFQGGETQYF.

Turning to this clonotype: Compared with germline, one end of the junction differs, possibly owing to a read error. The chain employs TRBV30 and TRBJ2-7, with D perhaps matching TRBD2 (6 bases). CDR1 is GTSNPN and CDR2 is SVGIG in the germline V gene (reference sequence). The CDR3 is 12 residues long. CDR3 amino acids: CAWSVAGRSLDF. CDR3 DNA: TGTGCCTGGAGTGTGGCGGGGAGATCATTAGACTTC.

The chain recombines TRBV6-1 with TRBJ2-7, with 8 bases matching TRBD1. V trimming: 7 bases; J trimming: 1 base; junction bases outside the gene matches: 12. The CDR3 is 16 residues long. From germline, CDR1 is MNHNS and CDR2 SASEGT. This CDR3 is CASKGAGGLRSYEQYF. The CDR3 DNA sequence: TGTGCCAGCAAAGGGGCAGGGGGCCTCCGGTCCTACGAGCAGTACTTC.

The V call is TRBV24-1, the J call TRBJ1-5; weak D call: TRBD1 (5 bases). The V end was cut by 3 bases, the J end by 2 bases, with 10 bases between. Germline values: CDR1 KGHDR, CDR2 SFDVKD. The CDR3 spans 15 residues. The CDR3 spells CATSDPGPGNQPQHF. CDR3 DNA: TGTGCCACCAGTGATCCAGGGCCGGGCAATCAGCCCCAGCATTTT.

This clonotype was seen once. The CDR3: CASSGGSSYNEQFF. For the CDR3, the DNA is TGTGCCAGTTCCGGGGGGAGCTCCTACAATGAGCAGTTCTTC. The chain recombines TRBV12-3 or TRBV12-4 with TRBJ2-1, with 7 bases matching TRBD2. CDR3 length: 14 amino acids. With 9 bases clipped from V and 0 bases from J, the junction kept 5 bases outside the gene matches.

The CDR3 DNA sequence: TGCAGCGTTTTGGGCAGGGGCTCGGAGACCCAGTACTTC. Translation: CSVLGRGSETQYF. The V and J genes are TRBV29-1 and TRBJ2-5, with D perhaps matching TRBD1 (6 bases). Germline lookup yields CDR1 SQVTM and CDR2 ANQGSEA. Trimming stripped 5 bases from V and 5 bases from J, with 15 bases between. The CDR3 spans 13 residues.

V and J are TRBV5-1 and TRBJ2-5, with D possibly matching TRBD2 (5 bases). The CDR3 spans 15 residues. V was clipped by 2 bases and J by 5 bases, with 16 bases between them. Germline V lookup: CDR1 SGHRS, CDR2 YFSETQ. CDR3 region: CASSLGLEGAETQYF. CDR3 bases: TGCGCCAGCAGCTTAGGGCTAGAGGGAGCGGAGACCCAGTACTTC.

The gene calls are TRBV14 and TRBJ2-1; D may be TRBD2 (5 bases). Trimming stripped 1 base from V and 2 bases from J, with 12 bases between. This CDR3 region has 16 residues. The germline CDR1 and CDR2 sequences are SGHDN and FVKESK. CDR3 sequence: CASSQAGSLTYNEQFF. For the CDR3, the DNA is TGTGCCAGCAGCCAAGCGGGATCCTTAACCTACAATGAGCAGTTCTTC.

The chain links TRBV12-3 or TRBV12-4 to TRBJ2-1, with TRBD1 matching over 7 bases. With 5 bases clipped from V and 4 bases from J, the junction kept 8 bases outside the gene matches. This CDR3 is built from 15 residues. In DNA form, the CDR3 reads TGTGCCAGCAGTCCCGGGACAGTAGCATACAATGAGCAGTTCTTC. Translating it yields CASSPGTVAYNEQFF.

A single count supports this clonotype. The J gene is TRBJ2-3, the V gene TRBV20-1, with D perhaps matching TRBD2 (6 bases). Germline CDR1 and CDR2: DFQATT and SNEGSKA (reference sequence). The CDR3 has 16 residues. V lost 3 bases and J lost 0, with 16 bases in between. The CDR3 DNA reads as TGCAGTGCTAGTATTTCGGGAGAGACTAGCACAGATACGCAGTATTTT. This gives the protein CSASISGETSTDTQYF.

The CDR3 region is CASTRTSLRYNEQFF. CDR3 DNA: TGTGCCAGCACCCGGACTTCCTTACGCTACAATGAGCAGTTCTTC. This chain uses TRBV3-1 with TRBJ2-1; D possibly corresponds to TRBD2 (5 bases). V was clipped by 7 bases and J by 3 bases, with 16 bases between them. This CDR3 has 15 residues. Germline CDR1 is LGHDT and CDR2 is YNNKEL (reference sequence).

The V call is TRBV3-1, the J call TRBJ2-1, with 14 positions matching TRBD2. Germline-derived CDR1 and CDR2 are LGHDT and YNNKEL (reference sequence). The CDR3 totals 15 residues. With 8 bases clipped from V and 7 bases from J, the junction kept 7 bases outside the gene matches. CDR3 in DNA: TGTGCCAGCCGTCGGGGGACTAGCGGGGGTAATGAGCAGTTCTTC. Its translation: CASRRGTSGGNEQFF.

The chain recombines TRBV7-3 with TRBJ1-6; the match to TRBD1 covers 7 bases. V was pared by 5 bases and J by 9 bases, with 7 bases of the junction left unmatched. CDR3 length: 14 residues. Looked up from germline, CDR1 is SGHTA and CDR2 is FQGTGA. The DNA for the CDR3 is TGTGCCAGCAGCCCCGACAGGGACGGTTCACCCCTCCACTTT. This gives the protein CASSPDRDGSPLHF. The full variable domain, with the rest looked up from reference TRBV7-3 and TRBJ1-6, is GAGVSQTPSNKVTEKGKYVELRCDPISGHTALYWYRQSLGQGPEFLIYFQGTGAADDSGLPNDRFFAVRPEGSVSTLKIQRTERGDSAVYLCASSPDRDGSPLHFGNGTRLTVT.

V is TRBV4-3 and J is TRBJ2-7; 10 nucleotides line up with TRBD2. The ends lost 1 base at V and 6 bases at J; junction bases unmatched: 18. Per germline, CDR1 LGHNA and CDR2 YSLEER. This CDR3 has 19 residues. The CDR3 loop is CASSQGSSSGSARRVEQYF. The CDR3, as DNA: TGCGCCAGCAGCCAAGGGTCGTCTAGCGGGAGCGCGCGTCGGGTCGAGCAGTACTTC.

A single count supports this clonotype. The V call is TRBV5-1, the J call TRBJ2-2; D is ambiguous. The V end was cut by 1 base, the J end by 0 bases, with 7 bases between. Germline loops: CDR1 SGHRS, CDR2 YFSETQ. CDR3 length equals 15 residues. CDR3 nucleotides: TGCGCCAGCAGCTTGTGGCTAGCGAACACCGGGGAGCTGTTTTTT. It specifies CASSLWLANTGELFF.

The CDR3 here is CASSPSPGQLNTEAFF. The CDR3 coding sequence is TGTGCCAGCAGCCCCAGCCCGGGACAGCTGAACACTGAAGCTTTCTTT. The V call is TRBV7-9, the J call TRBJ1-1; 7 nucleotides agree with TRBD1. The CDR3 is made up of 16 amino acids. V was clipped by 5 bases and J by 0 bases; unmatched bases: 9. Per the germline V gene, CDR1 is SEHNR and CDR2 is FQNEAQ (reference sequence). The variable domain in full, completed from reference TRBV7-9 and TRBJ1-1, reads DTGVSQNPRHKITKRGQNVTFRCDPISEHNRLYWYRQTLGQGPEFLTYFQNEAQLEKSRLLSDRFSAERPKGSFSTLEIQRTEQGDSAMYLCASSPSPGQLNTEAFFGQGTRLTVV.

The chain employs TRBV20-1 and TRBJ1-4, with TRBD1 identical over 9 bases. This CDR3 comprises 10 residues. CDR1 and CDR2 (germline): DFQATT, SNEGSKA (reference sequence). V lost 6 bases to trimming and J lost 15 bases; unmatched junction nucleotides: 5. Here the CDR3 DNA reads TGCAGTGCGCTCCGGGACAGGGTGTTTTTT. This gives the protein CSALRDRVFF.